These T cell receptor beta chains were read from a single sample in a study of cytomegalovirus exposure and HLA in healthy donors. TCRdb's table, derived via immunoSEQ multiplex PCR, lists solely in-frame clones and lacks some. The sample lists 160,000 or so clones, around four fifths seen once, with 2% to 2.5% in the top ten. Sequenced input: PBMCs. Receptors were obtained from a man in his thirties or forties in good health and CMV-seropositive. CDR3s include the opening cysteine and the closing phenylalanine or tryptophan. The D gene is left open where the match is weak. Not all rows give a size; the values are once, few, many and, for expanded clones, a class.

DNA: TGCAGCGTTGTCACAGGGATTTCCTACGAGCAGTACTTC; CDR3: CSVVTGISYEQYF; D: -; J: TRBJ2-7; size: -; V: TRBV29-1
DNA: TGTGCCAGCAGCTTAGAAGGGGGTGCAGCTTTCTTT; CDR3: CASSLEGGAAFF; D: -; J: TRBJ1-1; size: once; V: TRBV7-9
DNA: TGTGCCAGCAGTTACCCTGGAGAGAACACTGAAGCTTTCTTT; CDR3: CASSYPGENTEAFF; D: -; J: TRBJ1-1; size: once; V: TRBV6-5
DNA: TGTGCCAGCTCACCCCTGGCAGCAGGGCCGGCGAACTATGGCTACACCTTC; CDR3: CASSPLAAGPANYGYTF; D: -; J: TRBJ1-2; size: -; V: TRBV18
DNA: TGTGCCAGTAGTATAAGTTCAGGGTTGGACACTGAAGCTTTCTTT; CDR3: CASSISSGLDTEAFF; D: -; J: TRBJ1-1; size: -; V: TRBV19
DNA: TGTGCCAGCAGCCTCGACAGGGGGCAGGCCTACAATGAGCAGTTCTTC; CDR3: CASSLDRGQAYNEQFF; D: TRBD1; J: TRBJ2-1; size: -; V: TRBV7-3
DNA: TGTGCCAGCTACTACGGGACAGGGGCGGGGGAATTGGCTTATCGGCAGTATTTT; CDR3: CASYYGTGAGELAYRQYF; D: TRBD1; J: TRBJ2-3; size: once; V: TRBV2
DNA: TGCAGCGTCGAGTACCCGCTAGCGGGGGGGTCCTACGAGCAGTACTTC; CDR3: CSVEYPLAGGSYEQYF; D: TRBD2; J: TRBJ2-7; size: -; V: TRBV29-1
DNA: TGTGCCAGCACCGTACGGGGGGGCGTCGATGAGCAGTTCTTC; CDR3: CASTVRGGVDEQFF; D: TRBD2; J: TRBJ2-1; size: -; V: TRBV6-5
DNA: TGCAGCGCCGCTCCAGGGTCTCCAGAGACCCAGTACTTC; CDR3: CSAAPGSPETQYF; D: -; J: TRBJ2-5; size: once; V: TRBV29-1
DNA: TGCAGCGTGCTCGGGGTGGTCCGAAGTCAAGAGACCCAGTACTTC; CDR3: CSVLGVVRSQETQYF; D: -; J: TRBJ2-5; size: few; V: TRBV29-1
DNA: TGTGCCATCAGTGATCTCGGTCCGGGAGAAAAACTGTTTTTT; CDR3: CAISDLGPGEKLFF; D: -; J: TRBJ1-4; size: -; V: TRBV10-3
DNA: TGTGCCAGCAGCTTGTCTAGCGGGGGGGCGGCAGATACGCAGTATTTT; CDR3: CASSLSSGGAADTQYF; D: TRBD2; J: TRBJ2-3; size: -; V: TRBV5-4
DNA: TGTGCCAGCAGTATACCGGGACTAGCGGACAATGAGCAGTTCTTC; CDR3: CASSIPGLADNEQFF; D: TRBD2; J: TRBJ2-1; size: -; V: TRBV27
DNA: TGTGCCAGCAGCTCTACGACTAGGCCCTCCTACAATGAGCAGTTCTTC; CDR3: CASSSTTRPSYNEQFF; D: -; J: TRBJ2-1; size: many; V: TRBV7-3
DNA: TGTGCCAGTAGACCTAGAGGAGGGCCCCAGCCCCAGCATTTT; CDR3: CASRPRGGPQPQHF; D: -; J: TRBJ1-5; size: -; V: TRBV19
DNA: TGCGCCAGCAGCCAAAGCTCCAGGGGTATCTACGAGCAGTACTTC; CDR3: CASSQSSRGIYEQYF; D: -; J: TRBJ2-7; size: -; V: TRBV4-1
DNA: TGCAGCGTTGAAATACGACTAGCGGGGGAAGGGTTTGTCAAAAACATTCAGTACTTC; CDR3: CSVEIRLAGEGFVKNIQYF; D: TRBD2; J: TRBJ2-4; size: -; V: TRBV29-1
DNA: TGTGCCAGCAGCCCCGGGACAGGGGGAGGCGGCTACACCTTC; CDR3: CASSPGTGGGGYTF; D: TRBD1; J: TRBJ1-2; size: -; V: TRBV7-6
DNA: TGTGCCAGCAGTGAAGGGGGACAGGTGAACACTGAAGCTTTCTTT; CDR3: CASSEGGQVNTEAFF; D: TRBD1; J: TRBJ1-1; size: -; V: TRBV2
DNA: TGTGCCAGCAGCCAAGCAAATGGGGACTCAAGGACCGGGGAGCTGTTTTTT; CDR3: CASSQANGDSRTGELFF; D: -; J: TRBJ2-2; size: -; V: TRBV4-2
DNA: TGTGCCATCAGTGAGTCGGGGACAGGGGGTACTGAAGCTTTCTTT; CDR3: CAISESGTGGTEAFF; D: TRBD1; J: TRBJ1-1; size: -; V: TRBV10-3
DNA: TGTGCCAGTAGTACAGGGGGCTCCTATAATTCACCCCTCCACTTT; CDR3: CASSTGGSYNSPLHF; D: TRBD1; J: TRBJ1-6; size: once; V: TRBV19
DNA: TGTGCCAGCAGTTCCCGACAGGGGGTTAACTATGGCTACACCTTC; CDR3: CASSSRQGVNYGYTF; D: TRBD1; J: TRBJ1-2; size: -; V: TRBV27
DNA: TGCGCCAGCAGCCAAGACTCGACAGGGCTTAATTCACCCCTCCACTTT; CDR3: CASSQDSTGLNSPLHF; D: TRBD1; J: TRBJ1-6; size: -; V: TRBV4-3
DNA: TGTGCCAGCAGTGAAGGAGCGGGGCTCACCGGGGAGCTGTTTTTT; CDR3: CASSEGAGLTGELFF; D: TRBD2; J: TRBJ2-2; size: -; V: TRBV6-4
DNA: TGCGCCAGCAGCCCTGCCACCGGGACAGGACAATACGAGCAGTACTTC; CDR3: CASSPATGTGQYEQYF; D: TRBD1; J: TRBJ2-7; size: -; V: TRBV4-3
DNA: TGTGCCAGCACTACGGACCAGGGCTATGAGCAGTTCTTC; CDR3: CASTTDQGYEQFF; D: -; J: TRBJ2-1; size: -; V: TRBV7-2
DNA: TGTGCCAGCAGTTTTCAGAGGACAACTAACACCGGGGAGCTGTTTTTT; CDR3: CASSFQRTTNTGELFF; D: -; J: TRBJ2-2; size: -; V: TRBV6-6
DNA: TGTGCCAGCAGCTTATATTCGGCAGGGGGGAATGAAAAACTGTTTTTT; CDR3: CASSLYSAGGNEKLFF; D: TRBD1; J: TRBJ1-4; size: -; V: TRBV7-2
DNA: TGTGCCAGCAGCCGAAACAGGTCGGGCTCTAACTATGGCTACACCTTC; CDR3: CASSRNRSGSNYGYTF; D: -; J: TRBJ1-2; size: -; V: TRBV21-1